Sequencing of this T cell receptor (beta chain) was carried out in a study of blood T cell repertoires in COVID-19. Whole-study context: The United States, Italy and Spain provided the acute and convalescent COVID-19 samples. T cells, B-cell-depleted T cells, or PBMCs supplied cDNA or gDNA.

Libraries were prepared by immunoSEQ multiplex PCR; TCRdb keeps only in-frame clonotypes and omits some of them. Of 140,000 or so clones in the sample, over 70% were seen once. Which cohort a participant joined came from the clinical history participants gave. The CDR3 has 16 amino acids. The germline V gene encodes CDR1 SGHRS and CDR2 YFSETQ. V lost 1 base to trimming and J lost 1 base; unmatched junction nucleotides: 5. The TCR comes from a man in his sixties who had recovered from COVID-19. The chain employs TRBV5-1 and TRBJ2-1, with TRBD2 matching over 7 bases. The sample consisted of PBMCs or T cells enriched from blood (not recorded which). The CDR3 region is CASSLPGGGSYNEQFF. The CDR3, as DNA: TGCGCCAGCAGCTTGCCGGGCGGGGGTTCCTACAATGAGCAGTTCTTC.